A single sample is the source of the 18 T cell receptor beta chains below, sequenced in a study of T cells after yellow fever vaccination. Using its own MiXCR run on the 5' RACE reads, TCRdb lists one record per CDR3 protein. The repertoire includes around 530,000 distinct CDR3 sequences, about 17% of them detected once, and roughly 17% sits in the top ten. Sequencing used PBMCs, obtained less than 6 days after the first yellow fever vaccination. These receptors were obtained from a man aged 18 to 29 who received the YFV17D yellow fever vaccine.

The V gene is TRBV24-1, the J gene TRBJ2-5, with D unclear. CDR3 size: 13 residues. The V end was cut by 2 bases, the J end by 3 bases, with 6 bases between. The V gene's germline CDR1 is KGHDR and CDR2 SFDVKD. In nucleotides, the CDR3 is TGTGCCACCAGTGATTGGGCGGAAGAGACCCAGTACTTC. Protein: CATSDWAEETQYF.

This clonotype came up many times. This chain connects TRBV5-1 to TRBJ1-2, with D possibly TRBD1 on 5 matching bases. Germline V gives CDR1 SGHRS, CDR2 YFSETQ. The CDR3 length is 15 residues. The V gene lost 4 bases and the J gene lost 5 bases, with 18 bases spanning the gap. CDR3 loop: CASSPAAGRDYGYTF. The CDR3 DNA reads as TGCGCCAGCAGCCCGGCCGCTGGCAGGGATTATGGCTACACCTTC.

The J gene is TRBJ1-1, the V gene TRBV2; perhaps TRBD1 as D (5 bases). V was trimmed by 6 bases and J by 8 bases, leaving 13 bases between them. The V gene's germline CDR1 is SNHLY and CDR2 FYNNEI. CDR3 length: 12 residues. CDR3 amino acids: CASRVETEEAFF. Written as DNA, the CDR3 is TGTGCCAGCAGAGTCGAGACAGAAGAAGCTTTCTTT. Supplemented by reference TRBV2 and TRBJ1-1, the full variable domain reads EPEVTQTPSHQVTQMGQEVILRCVPISNHLYFYWYRQILGQKVEFLVSFYNNEISEKSEIFDDQFSVERPDGSNFTLKIRSTKLEDSAMYFCASRVETEEAFFGQGTRLTVV.

CDR3 protein: CASSLAPVSSYNEQFF. CDR3 coding DNA: TGTGCCAGCAGCTTAGCCCCAGTGAGCTCCTACAATGAGCAGTTCTTC. The chain is built from TRBV7-2 and TRBJ2-1, with D uncertain. The CDR3 contains 16 residues. CDR1 and CDR2 (germline): SGHTA, FQGNSA. Trimming pared 0 bases from V and 0 bases from J, leaving 9 bases between.

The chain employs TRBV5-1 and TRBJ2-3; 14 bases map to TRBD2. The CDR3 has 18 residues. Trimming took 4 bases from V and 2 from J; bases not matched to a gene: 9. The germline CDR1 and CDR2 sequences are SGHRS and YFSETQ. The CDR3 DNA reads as TGCGCCAGCAGCCCCGGGACTAGCGGGAGCCTACCCACAGATACGCAGTATTTT. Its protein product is CASSPGTSGSLPTDTQYF.

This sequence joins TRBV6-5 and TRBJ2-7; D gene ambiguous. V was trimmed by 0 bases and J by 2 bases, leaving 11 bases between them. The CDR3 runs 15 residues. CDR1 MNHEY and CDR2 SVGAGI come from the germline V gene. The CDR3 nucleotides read TGTGCCAGCAGTTACTCGACGGAACCCGCCTACGAGCAGTACTTC. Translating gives CASSYSTEPAYEQYF.

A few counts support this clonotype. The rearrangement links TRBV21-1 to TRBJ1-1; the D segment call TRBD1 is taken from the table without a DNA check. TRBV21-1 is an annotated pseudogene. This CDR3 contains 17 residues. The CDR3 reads CASSKEGQGARGTEAFF. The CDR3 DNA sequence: TGTGCCAGCAGCAAAGAGGGGCAGGGGGCGCGGGGGACTGAAGCTTTCTTT.

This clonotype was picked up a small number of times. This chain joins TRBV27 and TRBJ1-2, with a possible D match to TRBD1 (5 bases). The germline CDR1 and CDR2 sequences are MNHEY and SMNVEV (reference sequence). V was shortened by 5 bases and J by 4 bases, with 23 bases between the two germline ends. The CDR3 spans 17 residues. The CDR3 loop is CASSPTGARALTYGYTF. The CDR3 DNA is TGTGCCAGCAGTCCTACAGGCGCACGGGCGTTGACCTATGGCTACACCTTC.

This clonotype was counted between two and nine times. The CDR3: CATSDEVGYGELFF. In DNA form, the CDR3 reads TGTGCCACCAGTGACGAAGTAGGGTACGGGGAGCTGTTTTTT. The rearrangement uses TRBV24-1 and TRBJ2-2; D not resolved. Germline lookup yields CDR1 KGHDR and CDR2 SFDVKD. CDR3 length: 14 amino acids. Trimming took off 4 bases at V and 7 bases at J, with 12 bases between the two ends.

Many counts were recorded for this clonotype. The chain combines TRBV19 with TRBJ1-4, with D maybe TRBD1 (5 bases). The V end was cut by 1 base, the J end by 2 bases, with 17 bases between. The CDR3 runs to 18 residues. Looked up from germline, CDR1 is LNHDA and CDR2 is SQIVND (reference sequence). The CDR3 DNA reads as TGTGCCAGTAGTATAGTGGCCCGGCAGGGTGCCACTAATGAAAAACTGTTTTTT. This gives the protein CASSIVARQGATNEKLFF.

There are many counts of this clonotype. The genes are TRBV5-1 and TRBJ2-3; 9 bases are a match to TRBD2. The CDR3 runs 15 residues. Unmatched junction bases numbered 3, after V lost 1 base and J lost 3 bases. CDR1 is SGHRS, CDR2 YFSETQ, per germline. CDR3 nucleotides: TGCGCCAGCAGCTTGATGCTAGCGGGGACAGATACGCAGTATTTT. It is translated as CASSLMLAGTDTQYF.

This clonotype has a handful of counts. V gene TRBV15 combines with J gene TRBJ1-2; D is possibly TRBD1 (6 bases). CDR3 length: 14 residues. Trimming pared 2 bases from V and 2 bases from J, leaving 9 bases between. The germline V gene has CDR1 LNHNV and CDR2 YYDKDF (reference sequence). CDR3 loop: CATSRSTGNYGYTF. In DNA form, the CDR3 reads TGTGCCACCAGCAGAAGCACAGGGAACTATGGCTACACCTTC. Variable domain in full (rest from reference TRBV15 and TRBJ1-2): DAMVIQNPRYQVTQFGKPVTLSCSQTLNHNVMYWYQQKSSQAPKLLFHYYDKDFNNEADTPDNFQSRRPNTSFCFLDIRSPGLGDTAMYLCATSRSTGNYGYTFGSGTRLTVV.

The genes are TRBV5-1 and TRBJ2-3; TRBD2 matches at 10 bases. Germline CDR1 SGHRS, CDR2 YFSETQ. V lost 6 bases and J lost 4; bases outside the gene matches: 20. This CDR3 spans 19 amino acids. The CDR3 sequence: CASNGSPEWSGGAADTQYF. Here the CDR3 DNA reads TGCGCCAGCAACGGTTCACCCGAGTGGAGCGGGGGGGCCGCAGATACGCAGTATTTT.

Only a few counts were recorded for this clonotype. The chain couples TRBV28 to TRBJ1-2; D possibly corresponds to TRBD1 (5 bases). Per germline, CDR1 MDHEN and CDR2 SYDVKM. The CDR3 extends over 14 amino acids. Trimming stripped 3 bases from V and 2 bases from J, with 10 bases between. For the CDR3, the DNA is TGTGCCAGCAGTTTGTCGGGACGGAACTATGGCTACACCTTC. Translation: CASSLSGRNYGYTF.

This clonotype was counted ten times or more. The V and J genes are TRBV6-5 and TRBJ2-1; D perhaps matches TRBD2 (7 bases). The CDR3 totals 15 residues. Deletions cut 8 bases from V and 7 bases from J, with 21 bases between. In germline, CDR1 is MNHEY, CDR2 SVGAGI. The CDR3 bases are TGTGCCAGCCTAAATTTCGGGGGGCTGAGAAATGAGCAGTTCTTC. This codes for CASLNFGGLRNEQFF.

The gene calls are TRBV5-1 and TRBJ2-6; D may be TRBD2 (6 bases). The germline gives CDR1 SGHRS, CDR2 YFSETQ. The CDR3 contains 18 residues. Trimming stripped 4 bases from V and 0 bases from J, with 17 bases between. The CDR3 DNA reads TGCGCCAGCAGCGCAAGACGGCGGGACCCCTCTGGGGCCAACGTCCTGACTTTC. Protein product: CASSARRRDPSGANVLTF.

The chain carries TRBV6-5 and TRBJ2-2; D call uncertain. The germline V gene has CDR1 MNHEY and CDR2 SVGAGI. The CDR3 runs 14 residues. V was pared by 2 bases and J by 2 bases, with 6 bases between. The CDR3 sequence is CASSYNVNTGELFF. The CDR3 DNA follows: TGTGCCAGCAGTTACAACGTAAACACCGGGGAGCTGTTTTTT.

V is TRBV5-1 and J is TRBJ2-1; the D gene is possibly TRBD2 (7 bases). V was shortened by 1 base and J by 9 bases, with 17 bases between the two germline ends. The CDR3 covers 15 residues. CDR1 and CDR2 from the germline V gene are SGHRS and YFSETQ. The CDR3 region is CASSLLAQGGGEQFF. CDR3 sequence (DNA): TGCGCCAGCAGCTTGTTAGCACAGGGAGGGGGTGAGCAGTTCTTC.